The 6 T cell receptor beta chains reported below all come from one sample, sequenced in a study of blood T cell repertoires in COVID-19. Only in-frame clones appear in the TCRdb table, and some are missing; sequencing was by immunoSEQ multiplex PCR. The sample includes 430,000 or so clones, 70% to 90% seen only once; the top ten take about 1.5%. The specimen was PBMCs or T cells enriched from blood (not recorded which). The receptor set was obtained from a woman under 30 who had been exposed to COVID-19.

The rearrangement joins TRBV29-1 to TRBJ2-7; TRBD2 agrees at 8 bases. V trimming: 3 bases; J trimming: 2 bases; junction bases outside the gene matches: 6. The CDR3 consists of 14 residues. Per germline, CDR1 SQVTM and CDR2 ANQGSEA. The CDR3 sequence is CSVEAGGITYEQYF. The CDR3, as DNA: TGCAGCGTTGAGGCGGGGGGAATAACCTACGAGCAGTACTTC.

The J gene is TRBJ2-1, the V gene TRBV5-6; 16 bases map to TRBD2. The V segment lost 2 bases and the J segment 7 bases; nucleotides outside the gene matches: 6. The CDR3 spans 17 residues. The germline V gene has CDR1 SGHDT and CDR2 YYEEEE. The CDR3 loop reads CASSFGTSGRARNEQFF. The CDR3 region has the DNA TGTGCCAGCAGCTTCGGGACTAGCGGGAGGGCGCGTAATGAGCAGTTCTTC.

This chain links TRBV4-1 with TRBJ1-5; no definite D call. Germline V gives CDR1 MGHRA, CDR2 YSYEKL. Trimming cost V 0 bases and J 2 bases, with 11 bases left between them. The CDR3 totals 16 residues. The CDR3 nucleotides read TGCGCCAGCAGCCAAGAGGGAGGGATGGGCAATCAGCCCCAGCATTTT. Protein product: CASSQEGGMGNQPQHF.

The rearrangement uses TRBV11-2 and TRBJ1-5; 7 bases are shared with TRBD1. The CDR3 has 18 residues. The germline gives CDR1 SGHAT, CDR2 FQNNGV. J gave up 0 bases and V 0 bases, and 8 bases lay outside the gene matches. CDR3 in amino acids: CASSLDGGTANSNQPQHF. DNA of the CDR3: TGTGCCAGCAGCTTAGATGGTGGGACAGCAAATAGCAATCAGCCCCAGCATTTT.

The chain carries TRBV19 and TRBJ1-5, with D tentatively TRBD1 (6 bases). The CDR3 length is 14 residues. The V end was cut by 7 bases, the J end by 7 bases, with 17 bases between. The germline V gene has CDR1 LNHDA and CDR2 SQIVND (reference sequence). The CDR3 spells CASNNADRGQPQHF. In DNA form, the CDR3 reads TGTGCCAGTAATAACGCGGACAGAGGCCAGCCCCAGCATTTT.

This clone has a handful of counts. The chain employs TRBV6-2 or TRBV6-3 and TRBJ2-7, with D maybe TRBD1 (5 bases). Germline V gene sequence: CDR1 MNHEY, CDR2 SVGEGT. The CDR3 totals 14 residues. Trimming left V 2 bases short and J 3 bases short, with 11 bases between. CDR3 nucleotides: TGTGCCAGCAGTTACAGGTCAGGGAACTACGAGCAGTACTTC. Amino acid sequence: CASSYRSGNYEQYF.